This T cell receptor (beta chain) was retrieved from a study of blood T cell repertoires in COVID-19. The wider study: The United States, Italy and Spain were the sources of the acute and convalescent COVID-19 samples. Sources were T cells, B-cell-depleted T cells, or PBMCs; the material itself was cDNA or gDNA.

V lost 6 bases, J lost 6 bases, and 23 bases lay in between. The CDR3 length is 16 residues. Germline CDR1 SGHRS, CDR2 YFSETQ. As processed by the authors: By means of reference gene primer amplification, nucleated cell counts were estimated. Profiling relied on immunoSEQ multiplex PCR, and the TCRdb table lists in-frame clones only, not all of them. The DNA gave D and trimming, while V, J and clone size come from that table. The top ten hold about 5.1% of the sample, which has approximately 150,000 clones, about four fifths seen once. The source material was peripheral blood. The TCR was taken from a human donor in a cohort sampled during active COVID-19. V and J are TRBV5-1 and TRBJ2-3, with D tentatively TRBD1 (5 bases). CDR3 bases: TGCGCCAGCAATACCGACAGCGTCAACCTAGGGGATACGCAGTATTTT. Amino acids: CASNTDSVNLGDTQYF.